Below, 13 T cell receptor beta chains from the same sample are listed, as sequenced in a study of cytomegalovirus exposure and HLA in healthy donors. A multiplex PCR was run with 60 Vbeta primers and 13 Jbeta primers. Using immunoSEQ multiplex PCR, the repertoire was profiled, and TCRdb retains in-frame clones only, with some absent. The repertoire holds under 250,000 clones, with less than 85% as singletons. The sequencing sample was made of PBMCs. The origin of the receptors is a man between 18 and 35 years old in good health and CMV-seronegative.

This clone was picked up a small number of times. CDR3 DNA sequence: TGTGCCAGCACCCCTAGAGCGGGGGAATACAATGAGCAGTTCTTC. Amino acid sequence: CASTPRAGEYNEQFF. This chain joins TRBV7-2 and TRBJ2-1, with TRBD2 matching 8 bases. The CDR3 has 15 residues. J lost 4 bases, V lost 7 bases, and 9 bases had no gene match. Looked up from germline, CDR1 is SGHTA and CDR2 is FQGNSA.

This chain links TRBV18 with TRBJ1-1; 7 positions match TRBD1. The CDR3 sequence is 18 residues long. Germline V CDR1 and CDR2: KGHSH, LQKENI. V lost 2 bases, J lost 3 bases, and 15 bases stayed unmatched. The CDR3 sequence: CASSPGGQVGLSDTEAFF. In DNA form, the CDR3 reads TGTGCCAGCTCACCAGGAGGACAGGTTGGGTTGTCGGACACTGAAGCTTTCTTT.

The CDR3 is CASSVGLAGGNIQYF. The CDR3 bases are TGTGCCAGCAGCGTGGGGCTAGCGGGAGGGAACATTCAGTACTTC. This sequence joins TRBV9 and TRBJ2-4, with 12 positions matching TRBD2. V shed 2 bases, J shed 7 bases, and the junction held 4 bases outside the gene matches. This CDR3 contains 15 residues. Germline CDR1 SGDLS, CDR2 YYNGEE.

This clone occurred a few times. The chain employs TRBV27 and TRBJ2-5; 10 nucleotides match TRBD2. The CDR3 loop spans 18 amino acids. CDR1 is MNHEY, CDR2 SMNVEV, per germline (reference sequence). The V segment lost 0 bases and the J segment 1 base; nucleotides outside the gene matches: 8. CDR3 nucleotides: TGTGCCAGCAGTTTATCGCCCCGGCTAGCGGGAGCCCAAGAGACCCAGTACTTC. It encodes CASSLSPRLAGAQETQYF.

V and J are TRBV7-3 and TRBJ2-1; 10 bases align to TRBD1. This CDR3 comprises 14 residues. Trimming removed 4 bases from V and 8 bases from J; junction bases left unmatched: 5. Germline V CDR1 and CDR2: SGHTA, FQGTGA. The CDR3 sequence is CASSSDRGSDEQFF. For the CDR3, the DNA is TGTGCCAGCAGCTCGGACAGGGGGTCGGATGAGCAGTTCTTC.

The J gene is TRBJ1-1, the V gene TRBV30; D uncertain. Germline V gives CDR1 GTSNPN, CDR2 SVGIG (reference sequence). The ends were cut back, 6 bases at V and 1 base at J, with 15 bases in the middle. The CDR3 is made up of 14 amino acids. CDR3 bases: TGTGCCTGCCATAGCAGATCCAGGAACACTGAAGCTTTCTTT. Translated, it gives CACHSRSRNTEAFF.

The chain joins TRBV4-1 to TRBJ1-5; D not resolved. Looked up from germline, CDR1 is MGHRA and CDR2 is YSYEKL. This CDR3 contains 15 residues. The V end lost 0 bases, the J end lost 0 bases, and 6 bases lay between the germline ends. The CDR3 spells CASSQDSYSNQPQHF. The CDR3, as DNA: TGCGCCAGCAGCCAAGATTCGTATAGCAATCAGCCCCAGCATTTT.

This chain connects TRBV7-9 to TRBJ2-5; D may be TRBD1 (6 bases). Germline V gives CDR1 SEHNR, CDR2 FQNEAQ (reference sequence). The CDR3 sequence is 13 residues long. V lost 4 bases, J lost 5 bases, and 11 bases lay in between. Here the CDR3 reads CASSSGQLETQYF. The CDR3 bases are TGTGCCAGCAGCTCGGGACAATTGGAGACCCAGTACTTC.

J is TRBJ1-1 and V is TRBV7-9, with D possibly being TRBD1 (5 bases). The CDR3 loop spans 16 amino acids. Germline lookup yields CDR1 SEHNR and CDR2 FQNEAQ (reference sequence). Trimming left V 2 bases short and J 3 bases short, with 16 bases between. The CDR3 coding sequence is TGTGCCAGCAGCTTATATCGCGGCAGGGCGGACACTGAAGCTTTCTTT. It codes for CASSLYRGRADTEAFF.

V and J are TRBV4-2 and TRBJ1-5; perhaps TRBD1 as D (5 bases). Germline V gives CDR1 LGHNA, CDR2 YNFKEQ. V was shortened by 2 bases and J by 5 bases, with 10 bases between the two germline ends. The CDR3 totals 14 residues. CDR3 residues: CASSQTWGDQPQHF. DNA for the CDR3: TGTGCCAGCAGCCAAACTTGGGGGGATCAGCCCCAGCATTTT.

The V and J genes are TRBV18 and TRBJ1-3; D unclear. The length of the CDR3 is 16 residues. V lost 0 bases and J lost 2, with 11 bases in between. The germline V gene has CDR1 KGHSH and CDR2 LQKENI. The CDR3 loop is CASSPPGKHAGNTIYF. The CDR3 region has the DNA TGTGCCAGCTCACCACCCGGGAAGCATGCTGGAAACACCATATATTTT. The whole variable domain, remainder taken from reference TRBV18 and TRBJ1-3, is NAGVMQNPRHLVRRRGQEARLRCSPMKGHSHVYWYRQLPEEGLKFMVYLQKENIIDESGMPKERFSAEFPKEGPSILRIQQVVRGDSAAYFCASSPPGKHAGNTIYFGEGSWLTVV.

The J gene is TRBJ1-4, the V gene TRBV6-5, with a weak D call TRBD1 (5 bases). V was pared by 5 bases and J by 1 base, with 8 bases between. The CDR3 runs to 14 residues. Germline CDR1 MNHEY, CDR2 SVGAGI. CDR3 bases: TGTGCCAGCAGTCCAGGGTTAACTAATGAAAAACTGTTTTTT. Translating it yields CASSPGLTNEKLFF.

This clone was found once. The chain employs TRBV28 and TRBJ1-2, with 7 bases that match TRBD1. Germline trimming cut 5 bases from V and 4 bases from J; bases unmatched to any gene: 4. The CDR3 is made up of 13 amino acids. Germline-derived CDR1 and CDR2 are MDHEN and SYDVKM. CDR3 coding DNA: TGTGCCAGCAGTCAGAACAGGGGCTATGGCTACACCTTC. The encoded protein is CASSQNRGYGYTF.